These 14 T cell receptor beta chains share one sample of origin, sequenced in a study of radiotherapy plus CTLA-4 blockade in lung cancer (dated by TCRdb to between 2017 and 2018). The library was obtained by the immunoSEQ multiplex PCR assay. Here the immuneACCESS table is served through TCRdb, limited to in-frame sequences with V and J called. Missing clones are a known gap in these copies; in checked studies unresolved V genes cover under half, and the rest lacks a known reason. The sample table shows some 60,000 clones, and approximately 80% are seen once. Approximately 17% of the sample lies in the top ten. The sample here was peripheral blood, taken from a patient treated with radiotherapy plus ipilimumab. The receptors derive from a human donor with non-small cell lung cancer who had a complete response to radiotherapy plus ipilimumab.

J is TRBJ2-2 and V is TRBV5-8, with 8 bases aligning to TRBD1. Germline-derived CDR1 and CDR2 are SGHTS and YDEGEE. This CDR3 is built from 15 residues. V shed 8 bases and J 0 bases; nucleotides not matched to a gene: 6. CDR3 nucleotide sequence: TGTGCCAGGTACCCAGGGGGCGCGAACACCGGGGAGCTGTTTTTT. It encodes CARYPGGANTGELFF.

This rearrangement joins TRBV10-3 to TRBJ2-3; 7 nucleotides agree with TRBD2. V was pared by 3 bases and J by 4 bases, with 16 bases of the junction left unmatched. From germline, CDR1 is ENHRY and CDR2 SYGVKD. The CDR3 covers 18 residues. The CDR3: CAISDRVSGGLQSDTQYF. In DNA, the CDR3 is TGTGCCATCAGTGATCGGGTCTCGGGGGGATTGCAGTCAGATACGCAGTATTTT.

This clone was counted once. This chain uses TRBV30 with TRBJ1-2, with 8 nucleotides matching TRBD1. The germline V gene encodes CDR1 GTSNPN and CDR2 SVGIG (reference sequence). The V gene end was trimmed by 2 bases and the J gene end by 4 bases; junction bases not matched to a gene: 12. The CDR3 is made up of 16 amino acids. The CDR3 region is CAWSLPPRGRGYGYTF. Here the CDR3 DNA reads TGTGCCTGGAGTCTACCCCCCAGGGGGCGAGGCTATGGCTACACCTTC.

The genes are TRBV7-6 and TRBJ1-5; no definite D call. V lost 0 bases to trimming and J lost 0 bases, with 9 bases between them. There are 16 residues in the CDR3. Germline loops: CDR1 SGHVS, CDR2 FNYEAQ. The DNA for the CDR3 is TGTGCCAGCAGCTTAGCACCGGGATATAGCAATCAGCCCCAGCATTTT. It codes for CASSLAPGYSNQPQHF.

V is TRBV5-4 and J is TRBJ2-3, with D tentatively TRBD2 (6 bases). The germline V gene has CDR1 SGHNT and CDR2 YYREEE (reference sequence). V lost 3 bases and J lost 1, with 12 bases in between. The CDR3 consists of 15 residues. The CDR3 DNA is TGTGCCAGCAGCTGGGCGGGGATCGGCACAGATACGCAGTATTTT. The encoded protein is CASSWAGIGTDTQYF.

This clone showed up just once. The V and J genes are TRBV10-1 and TRBJ1-2; 9 bases align to TRBD1. The CDR3 has 13 residues. Germline trimming cut 4 bases from V and 7 bases from J; bases unmatched to any gene: 4. CDR1 is WNHNN and CDR2 is SYGVQD in the germline V gene (reference sequence). CDR3 region: CASSGGTGTGYTF. The CDR3 DNA is TGCGCCAGCAGTGGGGGGACAGGGACTGGCTACACCTTC.

The chain uses TRBV6-6 and TRBJ1-2; 7 bases align to TRBD1. Losses at the gene ends were 5 bases for V and 1 base for J; bases not matched to a gene: 4. Germline values: CDR1 MNHNY, CDR2 SVGAGI (reference sequence). The CDR3 consists of 14 residues. The CDR3 DNA follows: TGTGCCAGCAGTCGCGGGACAGATAACTATGGCTACACCTTC. Translated: CASSRGTDNYGYTF.

This chain links TRBV7-2 with TRBJ2-7; TRBD2 matches 8 bases. The CDR3 is 15 residues long. From germline, CDR1 is SGHTA and CDR2 FQGNSA. Losses at the gene ends were 1 base for V and 3 bases for J; bases not matched to a gene: 5. CDR3 sequence (DNA): TGTGCCAGCAGCTTAGATGGTAGCGGGGACTACGAGCAGTACTTC. Its translation is CASSLDGSGDYEQYF.

The rearrangement joins TRBV15 to TRBJ1-3; 7 nucleotides match TRBD1. The CDR3 totals 16 residues. From germline, CDR1 is LNHNV and CDR2 YYDKDF (reference sequence). V lost 1 base to trimming and J lost 0 bases; unmatched junction nucleotides: 3. The CDR3, as DNA: TGTGCCACCAGCAGAGCCTCAGGGGGCTCTGGAAACACCATATATTTT. Protein product: CATSRASGGSGNTIYF. Full variable domain (missing parts from reference TRBV15 and TRBJ1-3): DAMVIQNPRYQVTQFGKPVTLSCSQTLNHNVMYWYQQKSSQAPKLLFHYYDKDFNNEADTPDNFQSRRPNTSFCFLDIRSPGLGDTAMYLCATSRASGGSGNTIYFGEGSWLTVV.

V usage is TRBV28 and J usage is TRBJ2-3; no definite D call. The CDR3 consists of 12 residues. Germline V gene sequence: CDR1 MDHEN, CDR2 SYDVKM. V gave up 6 bases and J gave up 3 bases, with 7 bases separating them. CDR3 sequence: CASRPVTDTQYF. DNA of the CDR3: TGTGCCAGCAGGCCAGTAACAGATACGCAGTATTTT.

This clone was observed a few times. V and J are TRBV5-5 and TRBJ1-3; no firm D call. With 0 bases removed from V and 0 bases from J, the gap between germline ends came to 7 bases. The germline CDR1 and CDR2 sequences are SGHKS and YYEKEE (reference sequence). The CDR3 loop spans 15 amino acids. The CDR3 here is CASSLGLTSGNTIYF. For the CDR3, the DNA is TGTGCCAGCAGCTTGGGCCTAACCTCTGGAAACACCATATATTTT.

This chain links TRBV5-1 with TRBJ2-6, with D possibly being TRBD2 (5 bases). Germline lookup yields CDR1 SGHRS and CDR2 YFSETQ. The V end was cut by 5 bases, the J end by 0 bases, with 9 bases between. The CDR3 sequence is 15 residues long. CDR3 protein: CASRVGSSGANVLTF. The CDR3 DNA reads TGCGCCAGCAGGGTGGGGAGCTCTGGGGCCAACGTCCTGACTTTC.

The chain joins TRBV10-1 to TRBJ1-5; tentatively, D is TRBD1 (6 bases). V lost 4 bases, J lost 4 bases, and 20 bases lay in between. CDR3 length: 17 residues. The germline gives CDR1 WNHNN, CDR2 SYGVQD (reference sequence). The CDR3 reads CASSVPILGGWNQPQHF. CDR3 DNA sequence: TGCGCCAGCAGTGTGCCGATTCTAGGGGGTTGGAATCAGCCCCAGCATTTT.

The gene calls are TRBV15 and TRBJ1-5, with D possibly being TRBD1 (5 bases). Germline CDR1 and CDR2: LNHNV and YYDKDF (reference sequence). Trimming removed 0 bases from V and 3 bases from J, with 9 bases in between. The CDR3 totals 15 residues. Here the CDR3 reads CATSRDPGHNQPQHF. Here the CDR3 DNA reads TGTGCCACCAGCAGAGATCCAGGGCACAATCAGCCCCAGCATTTT.